This TCR beta chain was retrieved from a study of blood T cells in healthy people across ages (dated by TCRdb to between 2015 and 2017). Some background on the complete study: In model experiments, roughly one uniquely barcoded TCR beta cDNA molecule per two T cells was captured by template switching. To avoid experimental bias, donors of different ages were distributed randomly across sequencing lanes. The study measured age-related changes in TCR beta repertoire diversity using deep sequencing normalized with unique cDNA molecular identifiers. Donors were grouped into four age groups: young (average approximately 15 years), middle-aged (about 40), aged (62) and long-lived (less than 85). The study analyzed two additional independent replicas of 1 million unique cDNA reads from the same blood draw for two donors, one aged 18 to 30 and one aged 80 or older.

This clonotype came up a few times. Its antigen specificity is not known. Nothing much larger sits one base from this clone, and base qualities are not available. Library creation used 5' RACE. The sequencing machine was an Illumina HiSeq 2500. A second about 7 to 12 cycle PCR used a sample-barcoded 5' primer and a J-beta primer mix. A unique molecular identifier was introduced onto each TCR beta cDNA molecule by a template-switch 5' adaptor carrying 12 random nucleotides. At least 3 million CDR3-containing paired-end reads were obtained from each sample. All of the RNA was converted into first-strand cDNA using the Mint cDNA synthesis kit, with a TRBC-specific oligonucleotide serving as the primer. Following uracil-DNA glycosylase treatment, all cDNA underwent a first 18-cycle PCR with the universal primers M1SS and BC2_uni_R. The paper's data handling went like this. For normalization, 1 million high-quality reads, each with a distinct molecular identifier, were randomly selected from each sample. Instead of being binned into consensus sequences, reads with shared molecular identifiers were discarded. MiTCR, with a Q25 quality threshold and the strictest error-elimination algorithm, was used for CDR3 identification, clonotype clustering and error correction. A nonparametric unseen species model using Euler transformation provided a lower-bound estimate of total TCR beta diversity. TCRdb reanalyzed the raw reads on its own, using fastp at Q25 for trimming and MiXCR for clone calling, and kept in-frame beta chains. One record per CDR3 amino acid sequence lists the most common genes and DNA. The V and J calls and clone size are TCRdb's, not the authors'. The sample profile shows around 320,000 distinct CDR3 sequences; roughly 27% of them were found once. The ten largest clones add up to roughly 28% of the sample.

Donors were about 36 systemically healthy Caucasian individuals from Russia aged 6 to 90 years. About 9.6 milliliters of peripheral blood were collected from each donor into EDTA-treated Vacutainer tubes. Ficoll-Paque density-gradient centrifugation was used to isolate PBMCs, with at least 7 million per sample. Total RNA, at least 5 micrograms per sample, was extracted from PBMCs with Trizol reagent. For every donor, an aliquot of PBMCs went through flow cytometry to measure the percentages of naive CD45RAhigh/CD27high T cells. CDR1 is given as SGHRS and CDR2 as YFSETQ, both from the germline V gene. The CDR3 runs 14 amino acids, cysteine and phenylalanine included. Kept here is only the CDR3 DNA, which spans 42 bases and is read in frame from base 1. V is cut by 4 bases and J by 8 bases, and the space between the germline ends is 15 bases. Overall study outcomes, separate from this receptor: As age increased, observed TCR beta diversity per million T cells dropped in a roughly linear way, and a significant reduction was already evident by age roughly 40. Since profiling was done on bulk unsorted PBMCs, naive and antigen-experienced compartments could not be conclusively compared. Estimates of total diversity based on one million sequenced T cells were considered lower bounds and underestimates. Because the CMV infection status of the donors was unknown, age-related changes in expanded clonotypes may potentially have been confounded. A strong correlation was found between observed TCR beta diversity and the percentage of naive T cells measured by flow cytometry. Compared with the aged group, more naive CD4+ T cells, fewer expanded clones and increased TCR diversity were shown by the long-lived group, suggesting age selection.

The chain uses TRBV5-1 and TRBJ1-4; perhaps TRBD1 is the D gene, with 6 bases matching. This TCR was recovered from an older woman in good health. Material for sequencing was blood. The DNA sequence reads TGCGCCAGCAGCCGAACAGGGAGTAAAGAAAAACTGTTTTTT. Its product reads: CASSRTGSKEKLFF.